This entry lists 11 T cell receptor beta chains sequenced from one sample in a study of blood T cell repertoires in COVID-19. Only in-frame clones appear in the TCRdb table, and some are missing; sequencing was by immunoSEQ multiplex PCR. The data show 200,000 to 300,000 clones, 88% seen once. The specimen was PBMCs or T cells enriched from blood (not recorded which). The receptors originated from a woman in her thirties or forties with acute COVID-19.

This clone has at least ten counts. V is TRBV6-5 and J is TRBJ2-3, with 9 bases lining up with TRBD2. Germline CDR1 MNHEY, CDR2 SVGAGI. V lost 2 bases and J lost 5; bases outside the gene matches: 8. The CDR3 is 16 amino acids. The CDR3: CASSYVGGRGGDTQYF. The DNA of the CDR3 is TGTGCCAGCAGTTACGTCGGCGGGAGGGGTGGAGATACGCAGTATTTT.

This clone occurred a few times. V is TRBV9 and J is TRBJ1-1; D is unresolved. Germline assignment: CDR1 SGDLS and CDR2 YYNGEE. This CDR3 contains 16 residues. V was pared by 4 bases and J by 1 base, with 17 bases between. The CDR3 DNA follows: TGTGCCAGCAGCCCGAGGGAGGGCGACGCGAACACTGAAGCTTTCTTT. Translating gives CASSPREGDANTEAFF. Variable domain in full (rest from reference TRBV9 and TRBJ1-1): DSGVTQTPKHLITATGQRVTLRCSPRSGDLSVYWYQQSLDQGLQFLIQYYNGEERAKGNILERFSAQQFPDLHSELNLSSLELGDSALYFCASSPREGDANTEAFFGQGTRLTVV.

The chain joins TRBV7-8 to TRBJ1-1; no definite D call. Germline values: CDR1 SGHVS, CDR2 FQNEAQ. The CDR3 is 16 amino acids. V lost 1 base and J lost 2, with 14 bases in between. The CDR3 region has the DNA TGTGCCAGCAGCTTAGTGCCCAGCGAAAATAACACTGAAGCTTTCTTT. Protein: CASSLVPSENNTEAFF. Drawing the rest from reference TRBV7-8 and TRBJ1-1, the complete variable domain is GAGVSQSPRYKVAKRGQDVALRCDPISGHVSLFWYQQALGQGPEFLTYFQNEAQLDKSGLPSDRFFAERPEGSVSTLKIQRTQQEDSAVYLCASSLVPSENNTEAFFGQGTRLTVV.

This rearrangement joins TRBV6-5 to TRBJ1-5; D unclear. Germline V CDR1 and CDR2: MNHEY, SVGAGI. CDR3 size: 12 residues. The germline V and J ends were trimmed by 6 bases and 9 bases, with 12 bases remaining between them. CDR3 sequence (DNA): TGTGCCAGCAGCAACCTCCCGGGGCCCCAGCATTTT. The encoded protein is CASSNLPGPQHF.

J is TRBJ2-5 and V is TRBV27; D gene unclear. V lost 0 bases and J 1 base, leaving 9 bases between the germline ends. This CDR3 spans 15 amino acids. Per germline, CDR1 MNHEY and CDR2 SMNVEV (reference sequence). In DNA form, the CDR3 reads TGTGCCAGCAGTTTATCATCAGGCCTCCAAGAGACCCAGTACTTC. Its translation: CASSLSSGLQETQYF.

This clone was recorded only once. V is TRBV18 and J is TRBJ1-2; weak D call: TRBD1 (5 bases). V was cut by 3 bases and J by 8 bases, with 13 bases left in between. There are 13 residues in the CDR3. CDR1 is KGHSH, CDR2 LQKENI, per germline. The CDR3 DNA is TGTGCCAGCTCACCGACAGAGCTGAGAGGCTACACCTTC. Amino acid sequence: CASSPTELRGYTF. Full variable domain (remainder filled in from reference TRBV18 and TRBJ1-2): NAGVMQNPRHLVRRRGQEARLRCSPMKGHSHVYWYRQLPEEGLKFMVYLQKENIIDESGMPKERFSAEFPKEGPSILRIQQVVRGDSAAYFCASSPTELRGYTFGSGTRLTVV.

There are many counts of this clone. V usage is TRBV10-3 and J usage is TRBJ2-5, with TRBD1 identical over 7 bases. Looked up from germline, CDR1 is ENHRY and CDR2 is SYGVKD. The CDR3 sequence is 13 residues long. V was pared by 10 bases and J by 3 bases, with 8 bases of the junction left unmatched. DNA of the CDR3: TGTGCCACCGGGACAGAGCAAGAAGAGACCCAGTACTTC. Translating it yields CATGTEQEETQYF.

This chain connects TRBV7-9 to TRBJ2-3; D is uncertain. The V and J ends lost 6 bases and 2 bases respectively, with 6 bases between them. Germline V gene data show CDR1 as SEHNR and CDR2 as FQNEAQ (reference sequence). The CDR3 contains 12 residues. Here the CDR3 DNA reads TGTGCCAGCAGTCGGTTCACAGATACGCAGTATTTT. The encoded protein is CASSRFTDTQYF.

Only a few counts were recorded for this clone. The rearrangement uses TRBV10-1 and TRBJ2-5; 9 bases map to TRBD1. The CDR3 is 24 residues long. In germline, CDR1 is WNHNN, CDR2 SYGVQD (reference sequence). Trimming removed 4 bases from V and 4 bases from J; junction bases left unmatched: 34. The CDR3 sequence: CASSGEPTGGQFPFGLPLVETQYF. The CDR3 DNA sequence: TGCGCCAGCAGTGGAGAACCCACAGGGGGCCAATTCCCCTTTGGCCTCCCGCTAGTAGAGACCCAGTACTTC.

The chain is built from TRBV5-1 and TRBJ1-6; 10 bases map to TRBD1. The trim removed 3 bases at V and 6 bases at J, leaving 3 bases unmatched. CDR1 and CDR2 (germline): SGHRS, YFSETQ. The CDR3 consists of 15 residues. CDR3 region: CASSWDRGGNSPLHF. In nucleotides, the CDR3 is TGCGCCAGCAGCTGGGACAGGGGAGGTAATTCACCCCTCCACTTT.

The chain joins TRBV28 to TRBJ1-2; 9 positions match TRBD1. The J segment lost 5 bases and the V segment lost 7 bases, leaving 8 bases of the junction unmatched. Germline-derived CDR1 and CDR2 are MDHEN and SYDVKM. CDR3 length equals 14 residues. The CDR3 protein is CASTPPGTGYGYTF. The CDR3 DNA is TGTGCCAGCACCCCCCCCGGGACAGGGTATGGCTACACCTTC.